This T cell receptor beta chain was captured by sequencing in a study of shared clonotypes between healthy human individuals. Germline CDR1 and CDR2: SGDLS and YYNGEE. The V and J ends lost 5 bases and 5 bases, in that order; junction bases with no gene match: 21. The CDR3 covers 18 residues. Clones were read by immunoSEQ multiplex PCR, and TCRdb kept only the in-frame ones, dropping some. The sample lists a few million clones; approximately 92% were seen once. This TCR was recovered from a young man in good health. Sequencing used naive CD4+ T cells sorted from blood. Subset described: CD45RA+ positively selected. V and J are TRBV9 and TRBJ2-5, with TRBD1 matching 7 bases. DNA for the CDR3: TGTGCCAGCAGTAATAATAAAAACTGGCGGACAGGTGGGGAGACCCAGTACTTC. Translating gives CASSNNKNWRTGGETQYF.